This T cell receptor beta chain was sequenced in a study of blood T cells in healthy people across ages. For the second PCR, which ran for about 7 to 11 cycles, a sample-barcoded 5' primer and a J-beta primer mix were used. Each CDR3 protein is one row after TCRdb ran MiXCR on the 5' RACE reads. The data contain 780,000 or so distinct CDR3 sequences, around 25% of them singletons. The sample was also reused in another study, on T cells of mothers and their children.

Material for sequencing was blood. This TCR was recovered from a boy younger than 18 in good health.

The CDR3 DNA is TGTGCCAGCAGCCCCGACCGGCCTTACAATGAGCAGTTCTTC. This translates into CASSPDRPYNEQFF. V and J are TRBV11-2 and TRBJ2-1; no clear D. V lost 5 bases and J lost 4, with 12 bases in between. The V gene's germline CDR1 is SGHAT and CDR2 FQNNGV. CDR3 length: 14 residues.